One and the same sample provided the 22 T cell receptor beta chains below, sequenced in a study of OX40 agonist ivuxolimab in advanced cancers. Clones were read by immunoSEQ multiplex PCR, and TCRdb kept only the in-frame ones, dropping some. The table has tens of thousands of clones, 88% seen once; the top ten hold 30% to 35%. The material sequenced was CD4+ or CD8+ T cells sorted from blood, taken in a trial of the OX40 agonist ivuxolimab. The receptors shown here come from an adult with an advanced solid tumor such as melanoma, head and neck, liver or kidney cancer.

V usage is TRBV6-5 and J usage is TRBJ1-5; 9 nucleotides agree with TRBD1. The CDR3 extends over 15 amino acids. V lost 6 bases and J lost 2; bases outside the gene matches: 5. CDR1 and CDR2 from the germline V gene are MNHEY and SVGAGI. CDR3 amino acids: CASRQTGGGNQPQHF. The DNA for the CDR3 is TGTGCCAGCAGACAGACAGGGGGGGGCAATCAGCCCCAGCATTTT.

This chain links TRBV6-1 with TRBJ1-5; the D is unclear. The CDR3 loop spans 12 amino acids. Deletions cut 6 bases from V and 11 bases from J, with 14 bases between. Per germline, CDR1 MNHNS and CDR2 SASEGT. CDR3 loop: CASRSSTSAQHF. CDR3 coding DNA: TGTGCCAGCAGGAGTTCAACTTCGGCCCAGCATTTT.

This clone was seen more than once but under ten times. The rearrangement links TRBV18 to TRBJ1-5; 8 nucleotides align to TRBD1. CDR1 KGHSH and CDR2 LQKENI come from the germline V gene. Unmatched junction bases numbered 3, after V lost 5 bases and J lost 3 bases. The CDR3 totals 14 residues. CDR3 sequence (DNA): TGTGCCAGCTCAGTGACAGGGGCCAATCAGCCCCAGCATTTT. Residues: CASSVTGANQPQHF.

V gene TRBV5-4 combines with J gene TRBJ1-5, with unresolved D. V was trimmed by 0 bases and J by 0 bases, leaving 10 bases between them. Germline CDR1 is SGHNT and CDR2 is YYREEE (reference sequence). This CDR3 region has 16 residues. CDR3 loop: CASSLGGPDSNQPQHF. CDR3 DNA: TGTGCCAGCAGCTTGGGAGGGCCGGATAGCAATCAGCCCCAGCATTTT.

The chain employs TRBV19 and TRBJ1-5; perhaps TRBD1 as D (6 bases). Germline V gene lookup returns CDR1 LNHDA and CDR2 SQIVND (reference sequence). V was clipped by 7 bases and J by 4 bases, with 17 bases between them. This CDR3 comprises 15 residues. The CDR3 DNA sequence: TGTGCCAGTATCAGGGGAACTACCTTAAATCAGCCCCAGCATTTT. It translates to CASIRGTTLNQPQHF.

The rearrangement links TRBV4-3 to TRBJ2-3; 13 bases are a match to TRBD2. This CDR3 has 18 amino acids. Germline CDR1 reads LGHNA; CDR2 reads YSLEER. V lost 0 bases, J lost 2 bases, and 5 bases stayed unmatched. In DNA, the CDR3 is TGCGCCAGCAGCCAAGATAGGACTAGCGGGGGTTACACAGATACGCAGTATTTT. It codes for CASSQDRTSGGYTDTQYF.

The V and J genes are TRBV5-6 and TRBJ1-2; D is uncertain. The length of the CDR3 is 12 residues. Trimming took 8 bases from V and 8 from J, leaving 16 bases between them. Germline assignment: CDR1 SGHDT and CDR2 YYEEEE. In DNA, the CDR3 is TGTGCCAGTTTCGGTAGTCGAAAGGGCTACACCTTC. It translates to CASFGSRKGYTF.

V usage is TRBV6-1 and J usage is TRBJ2-1; D gene uncertain. V was shortened by 3 bases and J by 3 bases, with 12 bases between the two germline ends. This CDR3 has 15 amino acids. Germline CDR1 reads MNHNS; CDR2 reads SASEGT. CDR3 protein: CASSEIGQDYNEQFF. The CDR3 nucleotides are TGTGCCAGCAGTGAGATAGGGCAGGACTACAATGAGCAGTTCTTC.

This clone was seen just once. The chain is built from TRBV5-1 and TRBJ2-1, with TRBD1 identical over 8 bases. CDR1 and CDR2 (germline): SGHRS, YFSETQ. The V and J ends lost 5 bases and 3 bases, in that order; junction bases with no gene match: 7. The CDR3 is 15 amino acids. CDR3 nucleotides: TGCGCCAGCAGTTCGGACAGGGCTCACTACAATGAGCAGTTCTTC. Translated, it gives CASSSDRAHYNEQFF.

This chain joins TRBV5-1 and TRBJ2-1, with TRBD2 identical over 8 bases. The CDR3 is 15 residues long. The germline CDR1 and CDR2 sequences are SGHRS and YFSETQ. With 0 bases clipped from V and 4 bases from J, the junction kept 3 bases outside the gene matches. The CDR3 region has the DNA TGCGCCAGCAGCTTGGAGGGACTAGTATACAATGAGCAGTTCTTC. It specifies CASSLEGLVYNEQFF.

Regarding this clone: One end of the junction fails to match germline, which may point to a read error. This chain connects TRBV7-2 to TRBJ2-5; D call uncertain. Germline V gene lookup returns CDR1 SGHTA and CDR2 FQGNSA. This CDR3 is 15 amino acids long. In DNA, the CDR3 is TGTGCCAGCAGCTTAGCGCTAATATCCCAAAAGACCCAGTACTTC. Amino acids: CASSLALISQKTQYF.

The CDR3 spells CASSDAGGSGIKAYEQYF. CDR3 nucleotide sequence: TGTGCCAGCAGTGATGCGGGTGGTAGCGGGATTAAAGCCTACGAGCAGTACTTC. The rearrangement uses TRBV2 and TRBJ2-7, with 8 positions matching TRBD2. Germline V gene lookup returns CDR1 SNHLY and CDR2 FYNNEI. The CDR3 loop spans 18 amino acids. Trimming cost V 3 bases and J 2 bases; bases outside gene matches: 15.

The rearrangement uses TRBV7-8 and TRBJ2-7; 7 positions agree with TRBD1. CDR1 is SGHVS, CDR2 FQNEAQ, per germline. The CDR3 contains 15 residues. With 4 bases clipped from V and 4 bases from J, the junction kept 10 bases outside the gene matches. CDR3 nucleotides: TGTGCCAGCAGCTCAAGCGCACAGGGGTATTACGAGCAGTACTTC. Its protein is CASSSSAQGYYEQYF.

The chain links TRBV10-3 to TRBJ2-3; the match to TRBD2 covers 10 bases. With 2 bases clipped from V and 4 bases from J, the junction kept 12 bases outside the gene matches. This CDR3 contains 18 residues. Germline V gives CDR1 ENHRY, CDR2 SYGVKD. CDR3 DNA: TGTGCCATCAGTGAGCGACATGAGACTAGCGGGTCAGCAGATACGCAGTATTTT. Translation: CAISERHETSGSADTQYF.

The chain links TRBV7-8 to TRBJ2-1; perhaps TRBD1 as D (5 bases). In germline, CDR1 is SGHVS, CDR2 FQNEAQ. V lost 3 bases to trimming and J lost 0 bases, with 12 bases between them. The CDR3 has 16 amino acids. The CDR3: CASSLWQGTSYNEQFF. The CDR3 coding sequence is TGTGCCAGCAGCTTGTGGCAGGGAACCTCCTACAATGAGCAGTTCTTC.

V and J are TRBV27 and TRBJ1-2; 9 bases fit TRBD1. Per germline, CDR1 MNHEY and CDR2 SMNVEV (reference sequence). The CDR3 covers 16 residues. The V gene end was trimmed by 2 bases and the J gene end by 5 bases; junction bases not matched to a gene: 9. The CDR3 bases are TGTGCCAGCAGTTTAGCCGGGACAGGGATACGGTATGGCTACACCTTC. It yields the protein CASSLAGTGIRYGYTF.

The gene calls are TRBV27 and TRBJ1-6; D perhaps matches TRBD1 (5 bases). Germline loops: CDR1 MNHEY, CDR2 SMNVEV (reference sequence). This CDR3 spans 18 amino acids. Trimming pared 2 bases from V and 6 bases from J, leaving 20 bases between. CDR3 amino acids: CASSLRPRAPRGNSPLHF. CDR3 sequence (DNA): TGTGCCAGCAGTTTAAGGCCCAGGGCCCCACGGGGTAATTCACCCCTCCACTTT.

This clone was counted only a few times. The chain carries TRBV2 and TRBJ1-5, with D maybe TRBD1 (5 bases). The germline V gene has CDR1 SNHLY and CDR2 FYNNEI. The CDR3 is 14 residues long. V lost 5 bases and J lost 7, with 15 bases in between. CDR3 nucleotide sequence: TGTGCCAGCAGTTACACTCCCGGGGGACAGCCCCAGCATTTT. Translation: CASSYTPGGQPQHF.

Only one count was recorded for this clone. The V gene is TRBV2, the J gene TRBJ2-5, with 11 bases identical to TRBD2. Gene TRBJ2-7 matches the end of the DNA better, so the J call may be wrong. The CDR3 length is 20 residues. The germline CDR1 and CDR2 sequences are SNHLY and FYNNEI. The CDR3, as DNA: TGTGCCAGCAGTGAAGGGGCCCTAGGGGCTAGCGGGAGGTCCGCCTACGAGCAGTACTTC. Residues: CASSEGALGASGRSAYEQYF.

In DNA form, the CDR3 reads TGCGCCAGCAGCCGTACCGGGGTGGCGAGTTGGTTCTTC. Translated: CASSRTGVASWFF. The V call is TRBV4-1, the J call TRBJ2-1; a weak D match, TRBD2 (5 bases). CDR1 is MGHRA and CDR2 is YSYEKL in the germline V gene. The length of the CDR3 is 13 residues. V lost 4 bases and J 15 bases, leaving 19 bases between the germline ends.

CDR3 sequence reads: CASTPGQGSYEQYF. CDR3 coding DNA: TGTGCCAGCACTCCGGGACAGGGGTCATACGAGCAGTACTTC. The rearrangement joins TRBV6-5 to TRBJ2-7; the match to TRBD1 covers 10 bases. V gave up 7 bases and J gave up 4 bases; unmatched junction bases: 7. CDR3 length: 14 amino acids. Germline-derived CDR1 and CDR2 are MNHEY and SVGAGI.

The chain links TRBV10-2 to TRBJ1-2, with 7 bases identical to TRBD1. The germline V gene has CDR1 WSHSY and CDR2 SAAADI. This CDR3 spans 14 amino acids. V shed 4 bases, J shed 1 base, and the junction held 3 bases outside the gene matches. CDR3 nucleotide sequence: TGCGCCAGCAGTGGGGACAGCAGTAACTATGGCTACACCTTC. Translation gives CASSGDSSNYGYTF.